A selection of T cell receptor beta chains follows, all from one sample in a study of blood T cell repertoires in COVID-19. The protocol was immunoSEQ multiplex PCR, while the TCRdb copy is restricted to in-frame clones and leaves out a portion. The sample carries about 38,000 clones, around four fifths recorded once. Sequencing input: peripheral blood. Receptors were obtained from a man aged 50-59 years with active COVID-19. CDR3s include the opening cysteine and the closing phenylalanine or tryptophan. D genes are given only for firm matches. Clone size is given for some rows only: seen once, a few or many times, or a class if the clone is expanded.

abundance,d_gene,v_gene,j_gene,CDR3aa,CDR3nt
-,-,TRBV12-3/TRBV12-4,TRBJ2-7,CASSLEGHEQYF,TGTGCCAGCAGTTTAGAGGGGCACGAGCAGTACTTC
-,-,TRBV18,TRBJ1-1,CASSPRAQGGTEAFF,TGTGCCAGCTCACCACGAGCACAGGGTGGCACTGAAGCTTTCTTT
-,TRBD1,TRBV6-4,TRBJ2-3,CASSEGTGGTDTQYF,TGTGCCAGCAGTGAGGGGACAGGGGGGACAGATACGCAGTATTTT
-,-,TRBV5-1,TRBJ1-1,CASRSSTEAFF,TGCGCCAGCAGGAGTTCGACTGAAGCTTTCTTT
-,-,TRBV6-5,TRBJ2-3,CASTGEGVDTQYF,TGTGCCAGCACTGGGGAAGGGGTGGATACGCAGTATTTT
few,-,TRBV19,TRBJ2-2,CASRATIDTGELFF,TGTGCCAGTAGAGCAACTATAGACACCGGGGAGCTGTTTTTT
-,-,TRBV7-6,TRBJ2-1,CASSLASGTPREQFF,TGTGCCAGCAGCTTAGCTTCCGGGACTCCTCGGGAGCAGTTCTTC
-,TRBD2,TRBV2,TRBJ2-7,CASSGTSGVHEQYF,TGTGCCAGCAGCGGGACTAGCGGGGTCCACGAGCAGTACTTC
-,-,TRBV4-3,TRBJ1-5,CASSQDGGGGQPQHF,TGCGCCAGCAGCCAAGATGGGGGGGGTGGTCAGCCCCAGCATTTT
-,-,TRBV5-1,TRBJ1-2,CASSLEWQGRDGYTF,TGCGCCAGCAGCTTGGAGTGGCAGGGCAGAGATGGCTACACCTTC
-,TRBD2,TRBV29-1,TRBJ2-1,CSVDSGGPQQFF,TGCAGCGTTGATAGCGGGGGCCCACAGCAGTTCTTC
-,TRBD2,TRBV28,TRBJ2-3,CASRSPGLADTQYF,TGTGCCAGCAGATCACCGGGACTAGCGGATACGCAGTATTTT
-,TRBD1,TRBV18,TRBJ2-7,CASSPPSRGHYEQYF,TGTGCCAGCTCACCACCCAGCAGGGGGCACTACGAGCAGTACTTC
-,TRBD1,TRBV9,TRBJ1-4,CASSVGQGAWSEKLFF,TGTGCCAGCAGCGTAGGGCAGGGGGCATGGAGTGAAAAACTGTTTTTT
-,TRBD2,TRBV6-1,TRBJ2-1,CASSEAPAGAYNEQFF,TGTGCCAGCAGTGAAGCGCCAGCGGGGGCCTACAATGAGCAGTTCTTC
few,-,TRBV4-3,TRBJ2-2,CASSQGIANTGELFF,TGCGCCAGCAGCCAAGGGATAGCAAACACCGGGGAGCTGTTTTTT
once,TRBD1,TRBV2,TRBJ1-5,CASSEPRDSQPQHF,TGTGCCAGCAGTGAACCCCGGGACAGTCAGCCCCAGCATTTT
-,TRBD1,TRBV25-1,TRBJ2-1,CASSEPLPGGYYNEQFF,TGTGCCAGCAGTGAACCCCTCCCAGGGGGATATTACAATGAGCAGTTCTTC
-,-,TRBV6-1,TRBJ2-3,CASSESPRDTQYF,TGTGCCAGCAGTGAATCCCCTCGGGATACGCAGTATTTT
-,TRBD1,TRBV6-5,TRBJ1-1,CASGTGPVFVAFF,TGTGCCAGTGGGACAGGGCCAGTGTTTGTGGCTTTCTTT
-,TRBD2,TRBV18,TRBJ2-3,CASSPPARGGADTQYF,TGTGCCAGCTCACCACCGGCGCGGGGGGGCGCAGATACGCAGTATTTT
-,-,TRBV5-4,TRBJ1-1,CASRPSGFNTEAFF,TGTGCCAGCAGACCCTCAGGGTTCAACACTGAAGCTTTCTTT
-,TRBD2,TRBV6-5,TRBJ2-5,CASSYSSGEVGETQYF,TGTGCCAGCAGTTACTCCAGCGGGGAGGTAGGAGAGACCCAGTACTTC
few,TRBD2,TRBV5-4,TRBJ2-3,CASSYGTSGGLDTQYF,TGTGCCAGCAGCTACGGGACTAGCGGGGGTTTGGATACGCAGTATTTT
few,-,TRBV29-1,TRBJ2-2,CSVEGSSGWNTGELFF,TGCAGCGTTGAGGGGTCCTCAGGGTGGAACACCGGGGAGCTGTTTTTT
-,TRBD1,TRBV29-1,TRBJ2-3,CSVSIIWAGQGATDTQYF,TGCAGCGTTTCTATTATCTGGGCGGGACAGGGAGCTACAGATACGCAGTATTTT
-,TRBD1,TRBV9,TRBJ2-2,CASSTRDRVTGELFF,TGTGCCAGCAGCACCCGGGACAGGGTGACCGGGGAGCTGTTTTTT
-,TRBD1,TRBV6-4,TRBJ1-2,CASSDGSGGLFGYTF,TGTGCCAGCAGTGACGGCTCAGGGGGACTGTTTGGCTACACCTTC
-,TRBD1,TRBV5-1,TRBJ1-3,CASSPTRDRAGNTIYF,TGCGCCAGCAGCCCAACCCGGGACAGGGCCGGAAACACCATATATTTT
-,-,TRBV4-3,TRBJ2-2,CASSQSTGSANTGELFF,TGCGCCAGCAGCCAGTCAACCGGGAGCGCGAACACCGGGGAGCTGTTTTTT
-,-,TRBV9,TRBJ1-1,CASSPSVQMNTEAFF,TGTGCCAGCAGCCCAAGCGTGCAGATGAACACTGAAGCTTTCTTT
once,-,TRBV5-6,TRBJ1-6,CASSLGWSGQNSPLHF,TGTGCCAGCAGCTTGGGTTGGTCAGGACAAAATTCACCCCTCCACTTT
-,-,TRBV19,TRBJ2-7,CASSINRRGVYEQYF,TGTGCCAGTAGTATAAACCGTCGGGGTGTCTACGAGCAGTACTTC
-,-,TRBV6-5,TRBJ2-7,CASSYSGAPYEQYF,TGTGCCAGCAGTTACTCGGGCGCACCCTACGAGCAGTACTTC
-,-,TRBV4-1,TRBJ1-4,CASSQDPGEKLFF,TGCGCCAGCAGCCAAGATCCAGGGGAAAAACTGTTTTTT
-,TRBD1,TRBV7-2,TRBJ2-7,CASSSTGGGEQYF,TGTGCCAGCAGCTCAACAGGGGGCGGCGAGCAGTACTTC
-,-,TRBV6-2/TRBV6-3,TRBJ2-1,CASSYSPGEGGNEQFF,TGTGCCAGCAGTTACAGCCCGGGGGAGGGGGGCAATGAGCAGTTCTTC
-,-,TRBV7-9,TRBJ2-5,CASSFSTGWVVETQYF,TGTGCCAGCAGCTTCTCCACAGGGTGGGTTGTGGAGACCCAGTACTTC
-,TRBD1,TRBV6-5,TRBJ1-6,CASSYSGQGLSPLHF,TGTGCCAGCAGTTACTCGGGACAGGGTTTATCACCCCTCCACTTT
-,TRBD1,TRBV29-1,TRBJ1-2,CSVEVATGYGYTF,TGCAGCGTTGAAGTGGCGACAGGGTATGGCTACACCTTC
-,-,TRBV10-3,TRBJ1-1,CAIRSPLTPVNTEAFF,TGTGCCATCAGATCACCCTTGACACCCGTAAACACTGAAGCTTTCTTT
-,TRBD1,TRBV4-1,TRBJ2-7,CASSPDLWDRNNEQYF,TGCGCCAGCAGCCCGGACCTTTGGGACAGAAACAACGAGCAGTACTTC
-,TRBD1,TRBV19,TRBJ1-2,CASSMDRDYGYTF,TGTGCCAGTAGTATGGACAGGGACTATGGCTACACCTTC
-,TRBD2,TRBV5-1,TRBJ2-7,CASSWVAGGRNEQYF,TGCGCCAGCAGCTGGGTAGCGGGGGGCAGAAACGAGCAGTACTTC
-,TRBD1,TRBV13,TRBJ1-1,CASSMGTAEAFF,TGTGCCAGCAGCATGGGGACAGCTGAAGCTTTCTTT
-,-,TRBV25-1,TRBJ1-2,CASSTETGLFGYTF,TGTGCCAGCAGTACGGAAACAGGGTTATTTGGCTACACCTTC
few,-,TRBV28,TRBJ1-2,CASRAGRYYGYTF,TGTGCCAGCAGAGCGGGCCGCTACTATGGCTACACCTTC
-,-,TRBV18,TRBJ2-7,CASSTGTPFYEQYF,TGTGCCAGCTCTACCGGGACTCCGTTCTACGAGCAGTACTTC
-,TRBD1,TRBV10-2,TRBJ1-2,CASSDFAGQGVGYTF,TGCGCCAGCAGTGATTTTGCGGGACAGGGGGTGGGCTACACCTTC
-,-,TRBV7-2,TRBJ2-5,CASSLVSSRETQYF,TGTGCCAGCAGCTTAGTATCGTCGCGGGAGACCCAGTACTTC
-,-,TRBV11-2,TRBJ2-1,CASSLSPQYNEQFF,TGTGCCAGCAGCTTATCCCCCCAGTACAATGAGCAGTTCTTC
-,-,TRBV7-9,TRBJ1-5,CASSLTDSDQPQHF,TGTGCCAGCAGCTTAACGGACAGCGATCAGCCCCAGCATTTT
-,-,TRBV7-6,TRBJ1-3,CASSLGVRGSGNTIYF,TGTGCCAGCAGCTTAGGAGTACGGGGCTCTGGAAACACCATATATTTT
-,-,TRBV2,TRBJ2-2,CATGNTGELFF,TGTGCCACCGGGAACACCGGGGAGCTGTTTTTT
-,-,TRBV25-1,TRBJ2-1,CASSEPAGTYYNEQFF,TGTGCCAGCAGTGAACCCGCAGGTACCTACTACAATGAGCAGTTCTTC
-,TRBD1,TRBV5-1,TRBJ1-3,CASSLAGGSGNTIYF,TGCGCCAGCAGCTTGGCAGGGGGTTCTGGAAACACCATATATTTT
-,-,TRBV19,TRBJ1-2,CASTPSRWSDGYTF,TGTGCCAGTACTCCGAGCCGATGGTCTGATGGCTACACCTTC
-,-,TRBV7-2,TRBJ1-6,CASSVQGYNSPLHF,TGTGCCAGCAGCGTCCAGGGTTATAATTCACCCCTCCACTTT
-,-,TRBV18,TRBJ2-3,CASSPYTDTQYF,TGTGCCAGCTCACCCTACACAGATACGCAGTATTTT
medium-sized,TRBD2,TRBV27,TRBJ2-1,CASSLGTGLAEQFF,TGTGCCAGCAGTCTAGGCACGGGACTAGCGGAGCAGTTCTTC